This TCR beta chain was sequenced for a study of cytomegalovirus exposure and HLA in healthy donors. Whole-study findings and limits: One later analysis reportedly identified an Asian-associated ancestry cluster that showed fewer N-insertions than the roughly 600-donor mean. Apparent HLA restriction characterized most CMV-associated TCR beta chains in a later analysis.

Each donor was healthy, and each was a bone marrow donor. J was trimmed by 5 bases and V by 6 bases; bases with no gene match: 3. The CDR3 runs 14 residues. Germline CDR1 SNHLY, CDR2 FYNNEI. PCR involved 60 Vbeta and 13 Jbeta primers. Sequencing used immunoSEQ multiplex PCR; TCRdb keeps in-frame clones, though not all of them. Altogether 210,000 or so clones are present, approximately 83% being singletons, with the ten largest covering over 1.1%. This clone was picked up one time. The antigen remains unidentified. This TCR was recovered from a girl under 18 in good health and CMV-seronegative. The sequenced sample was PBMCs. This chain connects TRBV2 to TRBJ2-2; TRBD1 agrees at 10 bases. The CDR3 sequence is CASSKDRGTGELFF. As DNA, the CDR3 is TGTGCCAGCAGCAAGGACAGGGGGACCGGGGAGCTGTTTTTT.